The sample holds one count of the clone carrying this T cell receptor beta chain. The CDR3 covers 14 residues. The V gene end was trimmed by 11 bases and the J gene end by 7 bases; junction bases not matched to a gene: 12. CDR1 and CDR2 from the germline V gene are MNHEY and SMNVEV (reference sequence). The data are from a study of blood T cell repertoires in COVID-19. Looking at the study overall: Material from acute and convalescent COVID-19 was sourced from the United States, Italy and Spain.

Authors' processing steps: Amplification of reference gene primers was used by the study to estimate nucleated cell counts. Using immunoSEQ multiplex PCR, the repertoire was profiled, and TCRdb retains in-frame clones only, with some absent. That table is the source of V, J and clone size, and D and trimming were worked out from the DNA. The sample includes over 150,000 clones, approximately 80% of them seen just once. All recovered Cohort 3 donors got two negative PCRs, got clearance, or saw symptom resolution. J is TRBJ1-2 and V is TRBV27; TRBD1 agrees at 11 bases. Sequencing was done on a sample of PBMCs or T cells enriched from blood (not recorded which). The clonotype comes from a woman between 45 and 60 years old who had recovered from COVID-19. The CDR3 sequence is CASSSGTGGFGYTF. The CDR3 DNA is TGTGCCTCATCCTCGGGGACAGGGGGGTTTGGCTACACCTTC.